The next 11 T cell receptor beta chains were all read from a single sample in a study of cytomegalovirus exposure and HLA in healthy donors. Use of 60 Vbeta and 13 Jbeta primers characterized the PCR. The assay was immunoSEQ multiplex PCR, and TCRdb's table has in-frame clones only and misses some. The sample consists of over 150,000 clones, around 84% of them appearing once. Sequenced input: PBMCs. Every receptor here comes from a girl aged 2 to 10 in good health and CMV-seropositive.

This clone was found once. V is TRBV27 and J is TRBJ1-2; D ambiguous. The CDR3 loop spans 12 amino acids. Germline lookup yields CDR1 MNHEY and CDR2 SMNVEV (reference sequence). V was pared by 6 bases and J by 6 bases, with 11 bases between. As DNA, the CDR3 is TGTGCCAGCAGCCAGGCCGGGGATGGCTACACCTTC. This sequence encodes CASSQAGDGYTF.

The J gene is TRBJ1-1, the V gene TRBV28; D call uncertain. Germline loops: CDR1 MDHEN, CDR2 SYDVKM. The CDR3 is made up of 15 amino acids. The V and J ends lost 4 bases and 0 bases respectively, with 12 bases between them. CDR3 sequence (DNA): TGTGCCAGCAGTTACTCAGCTACAGTGAACACTGAAGCTTTCTTT. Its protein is CASSYSATVNTEAFF.

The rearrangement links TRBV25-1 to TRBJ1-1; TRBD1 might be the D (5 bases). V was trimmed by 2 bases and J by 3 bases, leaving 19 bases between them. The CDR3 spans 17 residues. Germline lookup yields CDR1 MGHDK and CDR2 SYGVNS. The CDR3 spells CASSEGGGMVFHTEAFF. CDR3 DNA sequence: TGTGCCAGCAGTGAAGGGGGGGGGATGGTTTTCCACACTGAAGCTTTCTTT.

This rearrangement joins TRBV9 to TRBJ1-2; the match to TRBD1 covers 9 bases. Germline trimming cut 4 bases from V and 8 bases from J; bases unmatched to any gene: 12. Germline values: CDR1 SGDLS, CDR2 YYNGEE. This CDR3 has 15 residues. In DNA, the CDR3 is TGTGCCAGCAGCCCTCGTCCCGGGACAGGGAACGGCTACACCTTC. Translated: CASSPRPGTGNGYTF. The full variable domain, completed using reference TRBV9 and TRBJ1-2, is DSGVTQTPKHLITATGQRVTLRCSPRSGDLSVYWYQQSLDQGLQFLIQYYNGEERAKGNILERFSAQQFPDLHSELNLSSLELGDSALYFCASSPRPGTGNGYTFGSGTRLTVV.

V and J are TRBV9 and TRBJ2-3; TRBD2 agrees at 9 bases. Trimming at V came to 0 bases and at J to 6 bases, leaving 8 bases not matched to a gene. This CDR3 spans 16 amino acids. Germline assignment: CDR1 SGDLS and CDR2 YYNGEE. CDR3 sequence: CASSVEAGGPLDTQYF. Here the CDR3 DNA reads TGTGCCAGCAGCGTAGAGGCGGGGGGGCCCCTGGATACGCAGTATTTT.

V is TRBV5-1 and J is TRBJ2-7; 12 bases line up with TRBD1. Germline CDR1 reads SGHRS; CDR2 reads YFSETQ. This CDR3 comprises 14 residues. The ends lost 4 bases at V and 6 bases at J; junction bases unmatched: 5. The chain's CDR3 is CASSRDRGLTEQYF. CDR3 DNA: TGCGCCAGCAGCCGGGACAGGGGGCTTACCGAGCAGTACTTC.

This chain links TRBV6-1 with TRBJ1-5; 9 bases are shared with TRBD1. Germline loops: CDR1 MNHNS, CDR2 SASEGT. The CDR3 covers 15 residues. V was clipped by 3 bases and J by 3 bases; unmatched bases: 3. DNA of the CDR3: TGTGCCAGCAGTGACACAGGGGGCTTCAATCAGCCCCAGCATTTT. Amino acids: CASSDTGGFNQPQHF.

The CDR3, as DNA: TGTGCCAGCAGTTTATCTTGGACAGGGGCAGGAACTGAAGCTTTCTTT. It is translated as CASSLSWTGAGTEAFF. The gene calls are TRBV27 and TRBJ1-1; 9 bases fit TRBD1. V lost 0 bases to trimming and J lost 5 bases; unmatched junction nucleotides: 7. CDR3 length: 16 amino acids. CDR1 is MNHEY, CDR2 SMNVEV, per germline (reference sequence).

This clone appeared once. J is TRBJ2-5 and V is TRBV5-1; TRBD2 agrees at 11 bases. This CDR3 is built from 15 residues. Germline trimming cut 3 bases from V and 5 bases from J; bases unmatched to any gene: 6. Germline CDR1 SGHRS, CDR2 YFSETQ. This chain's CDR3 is CASSSLTSGSETQYF. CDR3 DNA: TGCGCCAGCAGCTCTCTCACTAGCGGGAGTGAGACCCAGTACTTC.

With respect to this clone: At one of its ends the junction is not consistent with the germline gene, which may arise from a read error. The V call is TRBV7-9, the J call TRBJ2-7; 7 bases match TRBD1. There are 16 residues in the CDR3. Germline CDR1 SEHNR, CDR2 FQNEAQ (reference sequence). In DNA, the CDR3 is TGTTCCAGCAGCTCTTCGATACGACAGGGAAACTACGAGCAGTACTTC. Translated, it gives CSSSSSIRQGNYEQYF.

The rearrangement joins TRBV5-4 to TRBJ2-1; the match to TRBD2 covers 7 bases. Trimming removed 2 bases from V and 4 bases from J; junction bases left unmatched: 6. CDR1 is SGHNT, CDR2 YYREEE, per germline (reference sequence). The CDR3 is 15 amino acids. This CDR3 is CASSLPGLRYNEQFF. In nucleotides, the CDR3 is TGTGCCAGCAGCTTACCGGGACTACGATACAATGAGCAGTTCTTC.